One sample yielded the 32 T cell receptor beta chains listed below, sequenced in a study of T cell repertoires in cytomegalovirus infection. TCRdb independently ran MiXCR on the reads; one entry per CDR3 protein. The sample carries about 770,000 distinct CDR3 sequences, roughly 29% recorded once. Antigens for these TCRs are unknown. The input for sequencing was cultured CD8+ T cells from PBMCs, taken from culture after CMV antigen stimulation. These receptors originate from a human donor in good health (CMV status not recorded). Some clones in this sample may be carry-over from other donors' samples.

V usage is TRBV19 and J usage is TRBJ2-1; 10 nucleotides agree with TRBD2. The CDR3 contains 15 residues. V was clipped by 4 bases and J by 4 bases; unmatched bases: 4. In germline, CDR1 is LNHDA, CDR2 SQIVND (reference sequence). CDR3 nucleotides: TGTGCCAGTAGTACCGTAGCGGGGGGTTACAATGAGCAGTTCTTC. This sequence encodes CASSTVAGGYNEQFF.

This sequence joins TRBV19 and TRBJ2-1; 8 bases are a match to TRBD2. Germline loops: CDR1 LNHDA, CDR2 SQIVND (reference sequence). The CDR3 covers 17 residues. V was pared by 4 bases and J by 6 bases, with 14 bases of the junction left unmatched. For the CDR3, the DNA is TGTGCCAGTAGTAGCCCTTTTTCCAGCGGGGGTTTCAATGAGCAGTTCTTC. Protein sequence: CASSSPFSSGGFNEQFF.

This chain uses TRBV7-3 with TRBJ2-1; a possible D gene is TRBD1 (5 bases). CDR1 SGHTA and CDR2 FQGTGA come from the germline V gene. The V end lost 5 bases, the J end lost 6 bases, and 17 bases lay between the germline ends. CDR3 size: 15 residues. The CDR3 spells CASSPGPGFFNEQFF. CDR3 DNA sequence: TGTGCCAGCAGCCCGGGTCCAGGGTTTTTCAATGAGCAGTTCTTC.

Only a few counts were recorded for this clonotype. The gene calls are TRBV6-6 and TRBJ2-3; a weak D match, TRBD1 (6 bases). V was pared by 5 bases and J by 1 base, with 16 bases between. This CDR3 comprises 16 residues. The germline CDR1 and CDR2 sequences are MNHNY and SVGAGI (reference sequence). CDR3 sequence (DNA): TGTGCCAGCAGTACATACAGGGTCCGAGGCACAGATACGCAGTATTTT. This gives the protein CASSTYRVRGTDTQYF.

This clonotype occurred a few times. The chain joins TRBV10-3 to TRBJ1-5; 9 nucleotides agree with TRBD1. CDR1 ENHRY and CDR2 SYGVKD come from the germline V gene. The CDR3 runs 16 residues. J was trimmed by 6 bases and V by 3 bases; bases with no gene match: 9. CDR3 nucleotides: TGTGCCATCAGTGAAGGGGGACAGGGTTCGGGTCAGCCCCAGCATTTT. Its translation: CAISEGGQGSGQPQHF.

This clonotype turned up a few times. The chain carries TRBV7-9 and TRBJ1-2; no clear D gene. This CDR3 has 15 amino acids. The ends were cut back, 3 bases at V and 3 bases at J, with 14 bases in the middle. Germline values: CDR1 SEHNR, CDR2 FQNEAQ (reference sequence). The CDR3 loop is CASSFAGSLDYGYTF. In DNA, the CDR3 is TGTGCCAGCAGCTTTGCGGGCAGCTTAGACTATGGCTACACCTTC.

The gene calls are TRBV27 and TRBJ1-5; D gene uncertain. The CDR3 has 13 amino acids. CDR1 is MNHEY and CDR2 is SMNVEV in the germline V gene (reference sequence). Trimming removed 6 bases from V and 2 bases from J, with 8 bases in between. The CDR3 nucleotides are TGTGCCAGCAGCAACGGGGGCAATCAGCCCCAGCATTTT. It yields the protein CASSNGGNQPQHF.

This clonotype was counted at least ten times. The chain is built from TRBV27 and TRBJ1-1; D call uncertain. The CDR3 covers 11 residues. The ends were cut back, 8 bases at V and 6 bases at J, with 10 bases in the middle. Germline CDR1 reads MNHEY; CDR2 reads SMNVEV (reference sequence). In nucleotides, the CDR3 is TGTGCCAGCCTAGGAGGGTCTGAAGCTTTCTTT. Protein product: CASLGGSEAFF.

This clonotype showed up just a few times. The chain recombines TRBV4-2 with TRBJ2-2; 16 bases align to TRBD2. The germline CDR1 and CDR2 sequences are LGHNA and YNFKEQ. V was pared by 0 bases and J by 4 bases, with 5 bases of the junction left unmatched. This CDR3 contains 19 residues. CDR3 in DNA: TGTGCCAGCAGCCAAGAGGGACTAGCGGGGGGGCCTTTCACCGGGGAGCTGTTTTTT. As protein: CASSQEGLAGGPFTGELFF.

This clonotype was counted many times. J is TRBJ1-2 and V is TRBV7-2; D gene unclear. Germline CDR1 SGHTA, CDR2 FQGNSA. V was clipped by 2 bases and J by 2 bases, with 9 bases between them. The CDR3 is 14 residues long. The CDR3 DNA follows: TGTGCCAGCAGCTTACTAGGAGGGAACTATGGCTACACCTTC. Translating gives CASSLLGGNYGYTF.

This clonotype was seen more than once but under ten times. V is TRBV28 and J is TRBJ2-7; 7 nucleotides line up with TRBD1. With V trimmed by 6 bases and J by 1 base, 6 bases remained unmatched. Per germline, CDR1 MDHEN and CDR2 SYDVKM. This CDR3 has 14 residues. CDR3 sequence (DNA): TGTGCCAGCAGCCCAAACAGGGGTTCCTACGAGCAGTACGTC. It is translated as CASSPNRGSYEQYV.

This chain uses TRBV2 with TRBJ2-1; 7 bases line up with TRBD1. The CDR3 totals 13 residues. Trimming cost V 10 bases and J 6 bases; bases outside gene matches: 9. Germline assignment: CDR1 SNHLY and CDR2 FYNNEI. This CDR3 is CANTGDGANEQFF. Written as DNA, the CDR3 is TGTGCCAACACAGGGGATGGGGCCAATGAGCAGTTCTTC.

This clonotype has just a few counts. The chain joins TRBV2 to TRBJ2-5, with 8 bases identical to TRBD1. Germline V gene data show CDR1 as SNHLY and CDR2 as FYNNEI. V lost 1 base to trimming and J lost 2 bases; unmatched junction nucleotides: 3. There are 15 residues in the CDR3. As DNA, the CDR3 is TGTGCCAGCAGTGAAGGTGGGACAGGACAAGAGACCCAGTACTTC. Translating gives CASSEGGTGQETQYF.

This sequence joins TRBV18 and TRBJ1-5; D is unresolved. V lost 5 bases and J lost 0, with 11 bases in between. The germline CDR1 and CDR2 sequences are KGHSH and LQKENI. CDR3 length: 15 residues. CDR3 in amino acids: CASSTGSYSNQPQHF. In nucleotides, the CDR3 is TGTGCCAGCTCAACCGGCAGCTATAGCAATCAGCCCCAGCATTTT.

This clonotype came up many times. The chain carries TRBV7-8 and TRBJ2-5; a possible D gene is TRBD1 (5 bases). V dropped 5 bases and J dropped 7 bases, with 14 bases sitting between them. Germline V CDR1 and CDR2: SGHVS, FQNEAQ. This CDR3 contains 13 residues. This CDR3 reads CASSGDSTWTQYF. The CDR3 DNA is TGTGCCAGCAGCGGTGACAGTACATGGACCCAGTACTTC.

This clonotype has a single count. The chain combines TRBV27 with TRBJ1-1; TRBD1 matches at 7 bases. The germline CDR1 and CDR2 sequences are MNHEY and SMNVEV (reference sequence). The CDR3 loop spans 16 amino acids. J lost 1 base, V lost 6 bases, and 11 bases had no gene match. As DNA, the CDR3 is TGTGCCAGCAGCCGACATGAGACAGGGAGGAACACTGAAGCTTTCTTT. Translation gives CASSRHETGRNTEAFF.

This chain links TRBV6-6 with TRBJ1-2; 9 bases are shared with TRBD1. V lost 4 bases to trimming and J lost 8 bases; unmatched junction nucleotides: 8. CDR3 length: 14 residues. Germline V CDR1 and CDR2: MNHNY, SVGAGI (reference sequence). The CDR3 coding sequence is TGTGCCAGCAGTTGGGACAGGGAAAAAAGAGGCTACACCTTC. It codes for CASSWDREKRGYTF.

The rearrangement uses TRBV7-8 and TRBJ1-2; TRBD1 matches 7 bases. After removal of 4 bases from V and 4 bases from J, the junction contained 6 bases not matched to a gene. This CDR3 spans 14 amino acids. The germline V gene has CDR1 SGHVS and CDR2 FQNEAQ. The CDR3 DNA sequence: TGTGCCAGCAGCTACAGGGGTCGGGGCTATGGCTACACCTTC. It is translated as CASSYRGRGYGYTF.

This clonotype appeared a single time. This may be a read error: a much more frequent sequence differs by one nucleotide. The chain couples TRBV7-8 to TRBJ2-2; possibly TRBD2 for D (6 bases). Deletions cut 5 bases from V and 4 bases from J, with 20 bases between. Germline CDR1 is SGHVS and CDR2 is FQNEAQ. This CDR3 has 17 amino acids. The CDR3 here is CASSGFLARAFTGELFF. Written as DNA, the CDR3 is TGTGCCAGCAGCGGATTCCTAGCGAGGGCCTTCACCGGGGAGCTGTTTTTT.

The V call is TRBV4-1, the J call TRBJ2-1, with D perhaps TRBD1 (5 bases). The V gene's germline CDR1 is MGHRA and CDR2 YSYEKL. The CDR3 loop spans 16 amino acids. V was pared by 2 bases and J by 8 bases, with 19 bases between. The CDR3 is CASSQTTRVIWDEQFF. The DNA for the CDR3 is TGCGCCAGCAGCCAAACAACCAGGGTGATCTGGGATGAGCAGTTCTTC.

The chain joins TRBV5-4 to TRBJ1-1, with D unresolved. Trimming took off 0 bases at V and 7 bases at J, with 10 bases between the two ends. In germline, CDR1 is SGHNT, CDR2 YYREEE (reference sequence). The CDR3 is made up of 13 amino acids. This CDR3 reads CASSLGIGVEAFF. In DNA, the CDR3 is TGTGCCAGCAGCTTGGGAATCGGAGTTGAAGCTTTCTTT. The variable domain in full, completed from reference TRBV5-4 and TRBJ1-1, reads ETGVTQSPTHLIKTRGQQVTLRCSSQSGHNTVSWYQQALGQGPQFIFQYYREEENGRGNFPPRFSGLQFPNYSSELNVNALELDDSALYLCASSLGIGVEAFFGQGTRLTVV.

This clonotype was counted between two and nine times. Here the CDR3 reads CASTQEAYNEQFF. In DNA form, the CDR3 reads TGTGCCAGCACTCAGGAAGCCTACAATGAGCAGTTCTTC. V and J are TRBV6-1 and TRBJ2-1; unclear D gene. V lost 7 bases, J lost 2 bases, and 9 bases lay in between. This CDR3 comprises 13 residues. CDR1 is MNHNS and CDR2 is SASEGT in the germline V gene.

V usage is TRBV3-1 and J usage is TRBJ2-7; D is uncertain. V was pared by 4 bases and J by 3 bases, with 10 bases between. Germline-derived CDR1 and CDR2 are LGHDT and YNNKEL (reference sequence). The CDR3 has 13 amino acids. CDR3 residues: CASSPRLGYEQYF. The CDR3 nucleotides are TGTGCCAGCAGCCCGCGGTTGGGCTACGAGCAGTACTTC.

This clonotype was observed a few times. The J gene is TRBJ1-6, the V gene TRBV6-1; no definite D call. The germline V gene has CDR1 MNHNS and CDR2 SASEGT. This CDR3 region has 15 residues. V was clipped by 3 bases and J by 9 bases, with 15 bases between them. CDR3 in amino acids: CASSETRNPGSPLHF. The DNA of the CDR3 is TGTGCCAGCAGTGAGACCAGAAACCCGGGTTCACCCCTCCACTTT.

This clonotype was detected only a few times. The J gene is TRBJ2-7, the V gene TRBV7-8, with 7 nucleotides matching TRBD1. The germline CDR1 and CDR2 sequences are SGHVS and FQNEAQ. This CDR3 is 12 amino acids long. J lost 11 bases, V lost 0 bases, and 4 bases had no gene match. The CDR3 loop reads CASSLAGDRKYV. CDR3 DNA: TGTGCCAGCAGCTTAGCGGGGGACAGAAAGTACGTC.

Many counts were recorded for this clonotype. The CDR3 coding sequence is TGTGCCAGCAGCTTAGACGTGGGACTAGCGGGGGTCTACTACGAGCAGTACGTC. Translated, it gives CASSLDVGLAGVYYEQYV. The V and J genes are TRBV11-2 and TRBJ2-7, with 14 bases lining up with TRBD2. The J segment lost 3 bases and the V segment lost 0 bases, leaving 7 bases of the junction unmatched. The CDR3 length is 18 residues. Germline values: CDR1 SGHAT, CDR2 FQNNGV.

This CDR3 is CASSLPAEAFF. CDR3 bases: TGTGCCAGCAGCTTACCAGCTGAAGCTTTCTTT. The rearrangement uses TRBV7-9 and TRBJ1-1; D not resolved. The V end was cut by 2 bases, the J end by 6 bases, with 4 bases between. CDR3 length equals 11 residues. Per germline, CDR1 SEHNR and CDR2 FQNEAQ (reference sequence).

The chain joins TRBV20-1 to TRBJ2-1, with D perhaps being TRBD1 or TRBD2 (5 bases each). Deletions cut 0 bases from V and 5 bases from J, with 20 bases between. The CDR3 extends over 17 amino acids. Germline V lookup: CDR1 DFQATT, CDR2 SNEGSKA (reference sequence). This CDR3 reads CSARDWSAMRGNNEQFF. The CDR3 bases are TGCAGTGCTAGAGATTGGAGCGCGATGAGGGGAAACAATGAGCAGTTCTTC.

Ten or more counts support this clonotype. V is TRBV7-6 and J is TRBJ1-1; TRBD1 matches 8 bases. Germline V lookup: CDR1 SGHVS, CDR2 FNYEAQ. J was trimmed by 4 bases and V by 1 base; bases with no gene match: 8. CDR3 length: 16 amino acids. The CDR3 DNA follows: TGTGCCAGCAGCTTAGAACTCAGGGGGCTTGGCACTGAAGCTTTCTTT. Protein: CASSLELRGLGTEAFF.

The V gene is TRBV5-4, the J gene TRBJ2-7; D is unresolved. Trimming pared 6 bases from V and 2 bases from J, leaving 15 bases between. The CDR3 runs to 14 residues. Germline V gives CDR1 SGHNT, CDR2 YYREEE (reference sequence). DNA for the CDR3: TGTGCCAGCACCTTTGGCCCTGGCCCCTACGAGCAGTACGTC. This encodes CASTFGPGPYEQYV.

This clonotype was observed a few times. Here the CDR3 DNA reads TGTGCCAGCAGCTCTTCGCGGGACGAGCAGTACGTC. It is translated as CASSSSRDEQYV. This rearrangement joins TRBV7-6 to TRBJ2-7; TRBD2 is a possible D gene (5 bases). This CDR3 has 12 residues. CDR1 and CDR2 (germline): SGHVS, FNYEAQ. V was pared by 4 bases and J by 5 bases, with 9 bases between.

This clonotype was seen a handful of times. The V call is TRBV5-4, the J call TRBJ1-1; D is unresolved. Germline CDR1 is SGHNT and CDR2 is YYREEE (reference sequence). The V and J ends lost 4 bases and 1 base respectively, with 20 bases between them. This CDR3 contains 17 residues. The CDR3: CASSPEGPIIGNTEAFF. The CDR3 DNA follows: TGTGCCAGCAGCCCCGAAGGACCCATCATCGGGAACACTGAAGCTTTCTTT.